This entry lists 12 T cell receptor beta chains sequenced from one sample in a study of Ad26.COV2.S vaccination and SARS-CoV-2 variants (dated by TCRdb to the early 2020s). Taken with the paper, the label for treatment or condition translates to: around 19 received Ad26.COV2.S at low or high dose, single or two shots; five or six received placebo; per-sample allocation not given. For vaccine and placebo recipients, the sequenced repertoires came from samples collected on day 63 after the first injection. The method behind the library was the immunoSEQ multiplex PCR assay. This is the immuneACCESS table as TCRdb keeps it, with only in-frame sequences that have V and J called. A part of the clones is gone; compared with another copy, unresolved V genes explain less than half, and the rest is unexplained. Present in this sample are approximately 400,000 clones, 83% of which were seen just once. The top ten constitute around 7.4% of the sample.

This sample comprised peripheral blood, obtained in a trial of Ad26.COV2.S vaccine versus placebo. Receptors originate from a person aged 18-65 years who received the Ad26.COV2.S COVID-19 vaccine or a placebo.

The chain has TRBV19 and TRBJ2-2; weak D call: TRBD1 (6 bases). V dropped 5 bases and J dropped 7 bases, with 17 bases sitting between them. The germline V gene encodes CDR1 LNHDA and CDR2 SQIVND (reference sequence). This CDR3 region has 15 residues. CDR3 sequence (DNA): TGTGCCAGTAGTCCCCGAACAGGGATGGTCGGGGAGCTGTTTTTT. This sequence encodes CASSPRTGMVGELFF.

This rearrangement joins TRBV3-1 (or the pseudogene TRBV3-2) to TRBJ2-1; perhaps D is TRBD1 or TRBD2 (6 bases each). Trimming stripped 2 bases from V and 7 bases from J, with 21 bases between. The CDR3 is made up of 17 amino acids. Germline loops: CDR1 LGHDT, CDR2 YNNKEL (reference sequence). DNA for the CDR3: TGTGCCAGCAGCCAAAAGGGTGGGAGGACAGACGGTAATGAGCAGTTCTTC. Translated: CASSQKGGRTDGNEQFF.

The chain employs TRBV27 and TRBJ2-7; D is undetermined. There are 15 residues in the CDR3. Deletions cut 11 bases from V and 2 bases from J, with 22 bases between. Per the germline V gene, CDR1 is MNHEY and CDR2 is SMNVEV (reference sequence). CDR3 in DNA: TGTGCCTCCTCGGATAGGGCGCATCCCGCCTACGAGCAGTACTTC. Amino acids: CASSDRAHPAYEQYF.

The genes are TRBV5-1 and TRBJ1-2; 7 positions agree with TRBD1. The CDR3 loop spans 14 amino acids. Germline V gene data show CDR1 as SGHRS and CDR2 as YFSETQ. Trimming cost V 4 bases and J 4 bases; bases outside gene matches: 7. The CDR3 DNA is TGCGCCAGCAGCCCCCGCGGGGACAGCTATGGCTACACCTTC. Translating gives CASSPRGDSYGYTF.

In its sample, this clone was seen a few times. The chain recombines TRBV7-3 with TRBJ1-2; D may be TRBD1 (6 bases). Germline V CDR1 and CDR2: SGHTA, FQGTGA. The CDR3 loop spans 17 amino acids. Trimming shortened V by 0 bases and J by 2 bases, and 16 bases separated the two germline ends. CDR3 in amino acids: CASSLTGTTGKNYGYTF. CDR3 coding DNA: TGTGCCAGCAGCTTAACGGGTACCACAGGGAAAAACTATGGCTACACCTTC.

For the CDR3, the DNA is TGTGCCAGCAGTGAGAACAGGGGAAGGCAGCCCCAGCATTTT. Translated, it gives CASSENRGRQPQHF. The V call is TRBV6-1, the J call TRBJ1-5; TRBD1 matches 7 bases. The CDR3 spans 14 residues. Per the germline V gene, CDR1 is MNHNS and CDR2 is SASEGT. With V trimmed by 3 bases and J by 7 bases, 6 bases remained unmatched.

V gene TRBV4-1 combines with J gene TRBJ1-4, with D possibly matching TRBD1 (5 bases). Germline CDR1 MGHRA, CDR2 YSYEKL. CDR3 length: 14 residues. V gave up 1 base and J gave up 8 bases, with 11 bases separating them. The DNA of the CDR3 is TGCGCCAGCAGCCAAGCAGGGTTGGACGAAAAACTGTTTTTT. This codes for CASSQAGLDEKLFF.

This chain's CDR3 is CASSKKCQTGGKTPLHF. The CDR3 DNA follows: TGTGCCAGCAGCAAGAAATGCCAGACAGGGGGTAAGACACCCCTCCACTTT. V usage is TRBV21-1 and J usage is TRBJ1-6; TRBD1, the table's D call, was not compared with the DNA. TRBV21-1 is termed a pseudogene. The CDR3 contains 17 residues.

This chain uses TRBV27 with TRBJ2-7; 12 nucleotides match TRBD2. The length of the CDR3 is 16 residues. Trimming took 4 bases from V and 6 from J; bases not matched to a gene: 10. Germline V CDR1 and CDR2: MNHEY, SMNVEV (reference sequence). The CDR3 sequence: CASSSPILAGGREQYF. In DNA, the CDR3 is TGTGCCAGCAGTTCCCCGATTCTAGCGGGGGGGCGCGAGCAGTACTTC.

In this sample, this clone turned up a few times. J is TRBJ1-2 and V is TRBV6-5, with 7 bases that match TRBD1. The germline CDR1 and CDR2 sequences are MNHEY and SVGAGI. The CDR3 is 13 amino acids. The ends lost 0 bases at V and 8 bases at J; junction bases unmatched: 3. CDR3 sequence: CASSYSTGNGYTF. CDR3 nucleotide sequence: TGTGCCAGCAGTTACTCGACAGGGAACGGCTACACCTTC.

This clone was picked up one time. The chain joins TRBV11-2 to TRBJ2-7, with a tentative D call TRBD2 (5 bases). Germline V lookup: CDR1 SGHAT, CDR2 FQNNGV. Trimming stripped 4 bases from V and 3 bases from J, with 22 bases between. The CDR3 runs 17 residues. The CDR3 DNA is TGTGCCAGCAGCTCCACGGGGTCAAAAGGGCCCATCTACGAGCAGTACTTC. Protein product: CASSSTGSKGPIYEQYF.

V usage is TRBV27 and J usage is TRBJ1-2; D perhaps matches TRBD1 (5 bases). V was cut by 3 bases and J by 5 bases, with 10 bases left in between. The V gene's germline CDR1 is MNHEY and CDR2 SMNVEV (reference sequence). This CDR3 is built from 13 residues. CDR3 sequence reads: CASSLQGRYGYTF. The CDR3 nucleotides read TGTGCCAGCAGTTTGCAGGGAAGGTATGGCTACACCTTC.